Presented here are 16 T cell receptor beta chains from one specimen sequenced in a study of cytomegalovirus exposure and HLA in healthy donors. Clones were sequenced by immunoSEQ multiplex PCR, and TCRdb holds only the in-frame ones, with some missing. The table records 260,000 or so clones, 90% of them present only once. The specimen was PBMCs. The source of these receptors is a woman in her twenties or thirties in good health and CMV-seronegative.

The chain links TRBV29-1 to TRBJ2-2, with 7 bases lining up with TRBD1. This CDR3 region has 15 residues. The V segment lost 5 bases and the J segment 6 bases; nucleotides outside the gene matches: 12. Looked up from germline, CDR1 is SQVTM and CDR2 is ANQGSEA. CDR3 loop: CSVSKTGSQSGELFF. The CDR3 nucleotides read TGCAGCGTTTCAAAGACAGGGAGTCAGTCCGGGGAGCTGTTTTTT.

This sequence joins TRBV10-1 and TRBJ2-7; D tentatively reads TRBD1 or TRBD2 (5 bases each). The germline V gene encodes CDR1 WNHNN and CDR2 SYGVQD (reference sequence). The CDR3 sequence is 14 residues long. The V gene lost 7 bases and the J gene lost 5 bases, with 18 bases spanning the gap. The CDR3 sequence is CASISGTGNDEQYF. In DNA, the CDR3 is TGCGCCAGCATTTCCGGGACGGGGAACGACGAGCAGTACTTC.

The rearrangement joins TRBV5-6 to TRBJ2-1, with D unclear. V shed 3 bases and J shed 9 bases, with 10 bases lying between them. This CDR3 is built from 12 residues. Germline CDR1 reads SGHDT; CDR2 reads YYEEEE. CDR3 protein: CASSSLGIEQFF. CDR3 bases: TGTGCCAGCAGCTCTCTGGGTATTGAGCAGTTCTTC.

The rearrangement joins TRBV4-2 to TRBJ1-2; 9 bases fit TRBD1. Germline-derived CDR1 and CDR2 are LGHNA and YNFKEQ. This CDR3 has 18 amino acids. Trimming at V came to 2 bases and at J to 0 bases, leaving 10 bases not matched to a gene. The CDR3 here is CASSQQTRDREPNYGYTF. In nucleotides, the CDR3 is TGTGCCAGCAGCCAACAGACCCGGGACAGGGAACCTAACTATGGCTACACCTTC.

This chain uses TRBV5-4 with TRBJ1-1; 7 bases map to TRBD1. Germline V gene sequence: CDR1 SGHNT, CDR2 YYREEE (reference sequence). The CDR3 is 13 amino acids. With 4 bases clipped from V and 5 bases from J, the junction kept 5 bases outside the gene matches. CDR3 amino acids: CASSLNRGTEAFF. In nucleotides, the CDR3 is TGTGCCAGCAGCCTGAACAGGGGTACTGAAGCTTTCTTT.

This chain connects TRBV19 to TRBJ2-6; tentative D call: TRBD2 (6 bases). CDR3 length equals 14 residues. Trimming pared 5 bases from V and 2 bases from J, leaving 7 bases between. Germline V CDR1 and CDR2: LNHDA, SQIVND (reference sequence). In DNA, the CDR3 is TGTGCCAGTAGTCCGGGGGCTGGGGCCAACGTCCTGACTTTC. Translated, it gives CASSPGAGANVLTF.

The V call is TRBV6-1, the J call TRBJ2-1; TRBD2 agrees at 8 bases. Germline values: CDR1 MNHNS, CDR2 SASEGT. V dropped 5 bases and J dropped 6; count of bases not matched to a gene: 9. The CDR3 spans 15 residues. CDR3 protein: CASSQPGLGTNEQFF. The CDR3 DNA is TGTGCCAGCAGTCAACCGGGACTAGGGACCAATGAGCAGTTCTTC.

The rearrangement links TRBV25-1 to TRBJ2-5, with D maybe TRBD1 (6 bases). Germline values: CDR1 MGHDK, CDR2 SYGVNS. The CDR3 sequence is 14 residues long. Trimming left V 6 bases short and J 2 bases short, with 13 bases between. The CDR3 bases are TGTGCCAGCAGCTTAAGGACAGAACAAGAGACCCAGTACTTC. Protein sequence: CASSLRTEQETQYF.

The chain is built from TRBV25-1 and TRBJ1-1, with 7 nucleotides matching TRBD1. CDR1 MGHDK and CDR2 SYGVNS come from the germline V gene. With V trimmed by 6 bases and J by 4 bases, 8 bases remained unmatched. The CDR3 sequence is 14 residues long. The CDR3 DNA reads as TGTGCCAGCAGATCATGGACAGGTCTCACTGAAGCTTTCTTT. This gives the protein CASRSWTGLTEAFF.

The rearrangement uses TRBV4-2 and TRBJ2-1; 15 bases are shared with TRBD2. Germline CDR1 and CDR2: LGHNA and YNFKEQ. Germline trimming cut 4 bases from V and 8 bases from J; bases unmatched to any gene: 15. CDR3 size: 19 residues. CDR3 sequence reads: CASSLPKGPGLAGGYEQFF. The CDR3 bases are TGTGCCAGCAGCCTACCAAAGGGCCCCGGACTAGCGGGAGGGTATGAGCAGTTCTTC.

This clone is a singleton in its sample. The gene calls are TRBV2 and TRBJ2-3, with D possibly TRBD1 on 6 matching bases. The CDR3 has 13 residues. Germline V gives CDR1 SNHLY, CDR2 FYNNEI. Trimming took off 7 bases at V and 3 bases at J, with 11 bases between the two ends. For the CDR3, the DNA is TGTGCCAGCATAAACAGGGAGACAGATACGCAGTATTTT. Translated, it gives CASINRETDTQYF.

This chain uses TRBV29-1 with TRBJ2-7, with 11 bases lining up with TRBD2. This CDR3 has 14 residues. CDR1 and CDR2 from the germline V gene are SQVTM and ANQGSEA. V lost 6 bases to trimming and J lost 1 base; unmatched junction nucleotides: 5. In DNA, the CDR3 is TGCAGCGTCTTACTAGCGGGAGCGTCCTACGAGCAGTACTTC. Translating it yields CSVLLAGASYEQYF.

In its sample, this clone was seen once. The rearrangement uses TRBV7-6 and TRBJ2-2; 14 nucleotides line up with TRBD2. V gave up 0 bases and J gave up 7 bases; unmatched junction bases: 7. CDR3 length equals 18 residues. Looked up from germline, CDR1 is SGHVS and CDR2 is FNYEAQ. Here the CDR3 reads CASSLAKGTSGSGGELFF. The DNA for the CDR3 is TGTGCCAGCAGCTTAGCGAAAGGGACTAGCGGGAGCGGCGGGGAGCTGTTTTTT.

The chain combines TRBV19 with TRBJ2-2; D assignment may be TRBD1 or TRBD2 (5 bases each). The CDR3 is made up of 14 amino acids. Germline assignment: CDR1 LNHDA and CDR2 SQIVND (reference sequence). Trimming shortened V by 5 bases and J by 1 base, and 8 bases separated the two germline ends. The CDR3 coding sequence is TGTGCCAGTAGTTGGGGGATGAACACCGGGGAGCTGTTTTTT. It specifies CASSWGMNTGELFF.

This chain joins TRBV27 and TRBJ2-7, with 11 nucleotides matching TRBD2. V was pared by 2 bases and J by 3 bases, with 9 bases of the junction left unmatched. CDR3 length equals 17 residues. Germline V CDR1 and CDR2: MNHEY, SMNVEV (reference sequence). CDR3 protein: CASSLVTSGNRNYEQYF. Written as DNA, the CDR3 is TGTGCCAGCAGTTTAGTGACTAGCGGGAACAGGAACTACGAGCAGTACTTC.

The chain uses TRBV11-2 and TRBJ2-7; 8 bases agree with TRBD2. With V trimmed by 1 base and J by 3 bases, 2 bases remained unmatched. The CDR3 runs to 14 residues. The germline gives CDR1 SGHAT, CDR2 FQNNGV. CDR3 nucleotides: TGTGCCAGCAGCTTAGGAGCGGGAGACTACGAGCAGTACTTC. Its translation: CASSLGAGDYEQYF.